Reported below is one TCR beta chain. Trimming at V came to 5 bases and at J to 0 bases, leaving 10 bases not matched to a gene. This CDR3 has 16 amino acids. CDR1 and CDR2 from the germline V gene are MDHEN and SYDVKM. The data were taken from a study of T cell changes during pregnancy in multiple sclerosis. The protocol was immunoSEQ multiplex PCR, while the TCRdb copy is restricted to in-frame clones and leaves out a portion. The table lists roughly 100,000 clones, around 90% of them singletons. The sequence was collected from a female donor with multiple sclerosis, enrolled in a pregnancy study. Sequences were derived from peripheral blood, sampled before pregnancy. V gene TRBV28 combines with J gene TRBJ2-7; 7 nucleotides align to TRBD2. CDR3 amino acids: CASSNPKAGNSYEQYF. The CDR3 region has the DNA TGTGCCAGCAGTAACCCCAAAGCGGGGAACTCCTACGAGCAGTACTTC.